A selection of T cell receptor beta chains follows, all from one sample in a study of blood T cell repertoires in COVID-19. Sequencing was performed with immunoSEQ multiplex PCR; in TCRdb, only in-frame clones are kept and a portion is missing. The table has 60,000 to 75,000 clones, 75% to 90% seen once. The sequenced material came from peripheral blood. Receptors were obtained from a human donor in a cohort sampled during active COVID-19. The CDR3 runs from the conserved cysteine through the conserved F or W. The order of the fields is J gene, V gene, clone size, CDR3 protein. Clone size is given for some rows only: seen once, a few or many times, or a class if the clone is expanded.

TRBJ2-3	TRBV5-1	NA	CASRLQRGDTQYF
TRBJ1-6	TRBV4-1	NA	CASSQDQGSPLHF
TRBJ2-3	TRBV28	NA	CASKLPGTDTQYF
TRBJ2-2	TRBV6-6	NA	CASSFGQGAGELFF
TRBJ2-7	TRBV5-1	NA	CASRRAEGAHEQYF
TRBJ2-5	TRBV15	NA	CATSRDPGIQETQYF
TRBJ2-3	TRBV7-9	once	CASSLRLDTDTQYF
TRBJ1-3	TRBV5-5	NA	CASSLTRTGNTIYF
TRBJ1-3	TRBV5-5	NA	CASSYQTGDIGNTIYF
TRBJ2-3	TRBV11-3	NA	CASSPGVSTDTQYF
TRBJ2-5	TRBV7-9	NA	CASSSSGGALGETQYF
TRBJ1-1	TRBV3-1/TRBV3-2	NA	CASSQDGAGNTEAFF
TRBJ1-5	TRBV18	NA	CASSFDTINQPQHF
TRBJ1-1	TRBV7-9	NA	CASSVSGGSIAEAFF
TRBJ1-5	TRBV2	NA	CASRVGGEPQHF
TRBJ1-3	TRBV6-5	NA	CASSSPLSDTIYF
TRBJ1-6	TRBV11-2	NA	CASSLRGDSYNSPLHF
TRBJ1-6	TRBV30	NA	CAWRTLTGDYSPLHF
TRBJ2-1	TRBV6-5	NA	CASTSGLDEQFF
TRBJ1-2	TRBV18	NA	CASSPILLQGAFGGYTF
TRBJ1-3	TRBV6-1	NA	CASSDRTGGTGNTIYF
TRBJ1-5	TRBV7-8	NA	CASSLDLGAGNQPQHF
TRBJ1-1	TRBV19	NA	CASSFDRNTEAFF
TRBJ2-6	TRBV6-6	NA	CATLAGGTSGANVLTF
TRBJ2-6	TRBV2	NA	CASTQGSSGANVLTF
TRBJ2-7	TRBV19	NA	CASSFPGAKEYF
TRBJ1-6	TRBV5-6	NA	CASSLGRFSNSPLHF